The following is a T cell receptor beta chain sequence with its context. The sample comes from a study of blood T cell repertoires in COVID-19. Study-wide context: Spain, Italy and the United States supplied samples that represented acute and convalescent COVID-19. From T cells, B-cell-depleted T cells, or PBMCs came the material, which was cDNA or gDNA.

Trimming shortened V by 4 bases and J by 0 bases, and 13 bases separated the two germline ends. Germline V gene lookup returns CDR1 MGHRA and CDR2 YSYEKL. This CDR3 region has 17 residues. Seattle's cohort entered during active infection and was followed longitudinally. As originally analysed: Reference gene primer amplification in the assay estimated nucleated cell counts. Using immunoSEQ multiplex PCR, the repertoire was profiled, and TCRdb retains in-frame clones only, with some absent. V and J calls and clone size are given by that table; D and trimming were obtained from the DNA. The data contain around 220,000 clones, under 90% of them singletons.

The sequenced sample was peripheral blood. This sequence joins TRBV4-1 and TRBJ1-6; D is undetermined. The sequence was collected from a woman over 75 with COVID-19, enrolled during active disease. This CDR3 reads CASSLRGGSSYNSPLHF. As DNA, the CDR3 is TGCGCCAGCAGCCTCCGCGGAGGGAGCTCCTATAATTCACCCCTCCACTTT.